The table lists the clone carrying this TCR beta chain with a count of one. The CDR3 runs 16 residues. CDR1 is WSHSY, CDR2 SAAADI, per germline. After removal of 5 bases from V and 1 base from J, the junction contained 2 bases not matched to a gene. This specimen belongs to a study of blood T cells in healthy people across ages. The authors ran a second PCR of roughly 6 to 12 cycles using a sample-barcoded 5' primer and a J-beta primer mix. Via MiXCR, TCRdb re-called the 5' RACE reads, giving one row per CDR3 protein. The data show 1.4 million to 1.5 million distinct CDR3 sequences, roughly 40% seen once.

The origin of this receptor is a woman under 30 in good health. Sequencing was done on a sample of blood. V usage is TRBV10-2 and J usage is TRBJ2-2, with 12 bases fitting TRBD2. CDR3 amino acids: CASSMGLAGNTGELFF. The DNA of the CDR3 is TGCGCCAGCAGTATGGGACTAGCGGGGAACACCGGGGAGCTGTTTTTT.